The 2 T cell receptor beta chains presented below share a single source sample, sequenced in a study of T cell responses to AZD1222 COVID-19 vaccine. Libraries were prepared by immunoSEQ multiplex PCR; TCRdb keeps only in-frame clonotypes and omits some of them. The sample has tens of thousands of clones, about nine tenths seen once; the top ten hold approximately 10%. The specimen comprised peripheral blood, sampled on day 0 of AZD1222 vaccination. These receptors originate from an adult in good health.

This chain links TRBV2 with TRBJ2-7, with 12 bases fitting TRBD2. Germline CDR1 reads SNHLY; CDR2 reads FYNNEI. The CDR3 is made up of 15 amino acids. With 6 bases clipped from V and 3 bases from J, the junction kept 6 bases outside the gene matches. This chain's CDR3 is CASRELAGGHYEQYF. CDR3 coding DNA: TGTGCCAGCAGGGAACTAGCGGGGGGACACTACGAGCAGTACTTC.

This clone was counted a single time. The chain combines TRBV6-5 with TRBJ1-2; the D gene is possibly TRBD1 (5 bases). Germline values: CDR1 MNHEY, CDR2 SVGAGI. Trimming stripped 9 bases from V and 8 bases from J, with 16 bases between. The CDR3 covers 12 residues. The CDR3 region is CARRGPGRGYTF. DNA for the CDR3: TGTGCCAGAAGGGGCCCGGGGCGCGGCTACACCTTC.